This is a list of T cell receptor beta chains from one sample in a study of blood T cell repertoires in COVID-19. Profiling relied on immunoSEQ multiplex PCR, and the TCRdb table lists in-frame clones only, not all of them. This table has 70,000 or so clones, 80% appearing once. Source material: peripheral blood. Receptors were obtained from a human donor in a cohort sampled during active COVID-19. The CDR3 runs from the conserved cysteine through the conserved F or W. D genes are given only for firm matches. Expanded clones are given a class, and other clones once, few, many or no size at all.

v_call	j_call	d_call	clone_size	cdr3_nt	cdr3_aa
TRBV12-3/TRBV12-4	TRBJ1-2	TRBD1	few	TGTGCCAGCAGTTTCAGGGGGAGCATCTACACCTTC	CASSFRGSIYTF
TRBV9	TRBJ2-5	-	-	TGTGCCAGCAGCGTAGGAGAGCCCCAAGAGACCCAGTACTTC	CASSVGEPQETQYF
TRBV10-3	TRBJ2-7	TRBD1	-	TGTGCCATCAGATCAGGGACAGGGGTTTCCTACGGGCAGTACTTC	CAIRSGTGVSYGQYF
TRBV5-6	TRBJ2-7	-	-	TGTGCCAGCAGCCGGGGGAACTACGAGCAGTACTTC	CASSRGNYEQYF
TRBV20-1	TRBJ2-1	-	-	TGCAGTGCTAGTCGGAGCGGGTCAGGTTCCTACAATGAGCAGTTCTTC	CSASRSGSGSYNEQFF
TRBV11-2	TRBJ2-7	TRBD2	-	TGTGCCAGCAGCTTAGATCGGACTAGGTACGAGCAGTACTTC	CASSLDRTRYEQYF
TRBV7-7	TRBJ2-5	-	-	TGTGCTAGCAGCTTAGGGACTGGCCAAGAGACCCAGTACTTC	CASSLGTGQETQYF
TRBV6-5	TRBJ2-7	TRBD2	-	TGTGCCAGCAGTACGGACCCCGGGGGGGAGCAGTACTTC	CASSTDPGGEQYF
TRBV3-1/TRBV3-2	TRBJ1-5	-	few	TGTGCCAGCAGCCAAGATCTCAATCAGCCCCAGCATTTT	CASSQDLNQPQHF
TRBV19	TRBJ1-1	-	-	TGTGCCAGTACCTTGGGGAGGGAGAACACTGAAGCTTTCTTT	CASTLGRENTEAFF
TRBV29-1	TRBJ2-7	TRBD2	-	TGCAGCGTCCTCGCTAGCGGGAGCCCCTACGAGCAGTACTTC	CSVLASGSPYEQYF
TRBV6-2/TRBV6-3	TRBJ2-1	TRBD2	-	TGTGCCAGCAGTTACTCGTCGCTAGCGGGAGGGGCTAGTGAGCAGTTCTTC	CASSYSSLAGGASEQFF
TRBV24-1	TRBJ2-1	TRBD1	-	TGTGCCACCAGTGATTTAAAGACAGGGGTGGAGAATGAGCAGTTCTTC	CATSDLKTGVENEQFF
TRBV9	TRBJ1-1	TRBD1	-	TGTGCCAGCAGCGGGAAGACAGGGGGCGGTCGGACTGAAGCTTTCTTT	CASSGKTGGGRTEAFF
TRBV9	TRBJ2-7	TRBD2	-	TGTGCCAGCAGCCCCCGCGGGGTGGGAGGGCCGTACGAGCAGTACTTC	CASSPRGVGGPYEQYF
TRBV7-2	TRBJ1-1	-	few	TGTGCCAGCAGCTCCGACAGTGGTATCGCCTTT	CASSSDSGIAF
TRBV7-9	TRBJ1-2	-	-	TGTGCCAGCATCCTTACAGGGACATCTTATGGCTACACCTTC	CASILTGTSYGYTF
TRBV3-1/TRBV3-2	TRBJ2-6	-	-	TGTGCCAGCAGCCAAGGGGGGCCAGGGACTGGGGCCAACGTCCTGACTTTC	CASSQGGPGTGANVLTF
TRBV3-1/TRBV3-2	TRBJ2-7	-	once	TGTGCCAGCAGCCCTCTTCAGGGGCAGTACGAGCAGTACTTC	CASSPLQGQYEQYF
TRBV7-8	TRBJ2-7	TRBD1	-	TGTGCCAGCAGCCCGACAGGGACCTCCTACGAGCAGTACTTC	CASSPTGTSYEQYF
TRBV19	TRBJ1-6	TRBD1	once	TGTGCCAGTAGTGTCGGGGGACAGAGCTCCTATAATTCACCCCTCCACTTT	CASSVGGQSSYNSPLHF
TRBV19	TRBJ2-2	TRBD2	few	TGTGCCAGTAGTATAACTAGCGGGAGGACCGGGGAGCTGTTTTTT	CASSITSGRTGELFF
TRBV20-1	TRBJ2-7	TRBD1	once	TGCAGTGCTAGTGGTCCCGGGACAGGGCAAAGCTCCTACGAGCAGTACTTC	CSASGPGTGQSSYEQYF
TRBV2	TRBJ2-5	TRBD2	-	TGTGCCAGCAGTGAAACAGCGGGGACGGAGACCCAGTACTTC	CASSETAGTETQYF
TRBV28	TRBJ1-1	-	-	TGTGCCAGCAGTCTCGTCAGGGGGAACACTGAAGCTTTCTTT	CASSLVRGNTEAFF
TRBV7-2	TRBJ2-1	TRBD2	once	TGTGCCAGCAGCTCGCAACGGACTAGACAGCAGTTCTTC	CASSSQRTRQQFF
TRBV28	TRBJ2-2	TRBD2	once	TGTGCCAGCACGCCGCCGGGGGGGCAGGGAAAATCCGGGGAGCTGTTTTTT	CASTPPGGQGKSGELFF
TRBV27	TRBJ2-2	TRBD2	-	TGTGCCAGCAGTTCATTCCGAACATCCCTTTTGGGTGGTAGCGGGAGAGCCACCGGGGAGCTGTTTTTT	CASSSFRTSLLGGSGRATGELFF
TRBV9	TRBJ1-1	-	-	TGTGCCAGCAGCGTAGAAGGGAGGGAAAACACTGAAGCTTTCTTT	CASSVEGRENTEAFF
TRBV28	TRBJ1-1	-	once	TGTGCCAGCAGTTTAGGGCACCAGAACACTGAAGCTTTCTTT	CASSLGHQNTEAFF
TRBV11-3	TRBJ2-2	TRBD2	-	TGTGCCAGCAGCTTCAGCGGGAGAGGGAACACCGGGGAGCTGTTTTTT	CASSFSGRGNTGELFF
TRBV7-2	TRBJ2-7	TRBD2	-	TGTGCCAGCAGACGGACTAGCGACATGCCCTACGAGCAGTACTTC	CASRRTSDMPYEQYF
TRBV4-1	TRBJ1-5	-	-	TGCGCCAGCAGCCAAGATAGTGGGGGGGGCGATCAGCCCCAGCATTTT	CASSQDSGGGDQPQHF
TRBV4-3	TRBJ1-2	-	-	TGCGCCAGCAGCCAAGAAAGAATTTTGGGGCTCGACTATGGCTACACCTTC	CASSQERILGLDYGYTF
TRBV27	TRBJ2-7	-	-	TGTGCCAGCAGTTTATCGCCAGCCTACGAGCAGTACTTC	CASSLSPAYEQYF
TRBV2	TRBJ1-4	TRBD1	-	TGTGCCAGCATACAGGACAGGGGTGAAAAACTGTTTTTT	CASIQDRGEKLFF
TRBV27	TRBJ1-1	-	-	TGTGCCAGCAGTATAGAAGCAACCCGGGGCACTGAAGCTTTCTTT	CASSIEATRGTEAFF
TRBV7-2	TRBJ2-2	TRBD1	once	TGTGCCAGCAGCTTTGACAGGGGGAACACCGGGGAGCTGTTTTTT	CASSFDRGNTGELFF
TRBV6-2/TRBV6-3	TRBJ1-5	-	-	TGTGCCAGCAGTTACAGGAGGACAGTTGGCAATCAGCCCCAGCATTTT	CASSYRRTVGNQPQHF
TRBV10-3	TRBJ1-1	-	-	TGTGCCATCAGGGGGGCCTACCGTGAGAACACTGAAGCTTTCTTT	CAIRGAYRENTEAFF
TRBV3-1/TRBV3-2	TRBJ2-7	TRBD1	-	TGTGCCAGCAGCCAAGACCCTTCTCGGACAGGTCCCGAGCAGTACTTC	CASSQDPSRTGPEQYF
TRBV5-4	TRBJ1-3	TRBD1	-	TGTGCCAGCAGTACCGGACAGGGCAATCTTGGAAACACCATATATTTT	CASSTGQGNLGNTIYF
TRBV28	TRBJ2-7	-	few	TGTGCCAGCAGTTTTGACAGATCCTCCTACGAGCAGTACTTC	CASSFDRSSYEQYF
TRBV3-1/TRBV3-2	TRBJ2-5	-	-	TGTGCCAGCAGCCAAGCAGGGCTCCAAGAGACCCAGTACTTC	CASSQAGLQETQYF
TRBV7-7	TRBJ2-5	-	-	TGTGCTAGCAGCCCACAGGGCCTCCAAGAGACCCAGTACTTC	CASSPQGLQETQYF